This T cell receptor (beta chain) was captured by sequencing in a study of Ad26.COV2.S vaccination and SARS-CoV-2 variants. General study points: Individuals receiving vaccine had higher spike-specific TCR breadth than placebo recipients did. Breadth of non-spike TCRs did not differ between vaccinees and placebo recipients. Following vaccination, spike-specific CD8+ and CD4+ T cell responses reportedly exhibited substantial breadth. Measurements of TCR breadth and depth may have given underestimates of the total T cell responses.

The ends were cut back, 1 base at V and 1 base at J, with 2 bases in the middle. The germline V gene encodes CDR1 SGHNT and CDR2 YENEEA. The CDR3 runs to 12 residues. The assay was immunoSEQ multiplex PCR, and TCRdb's table has in-frame clones only and misses some. The sample holds about 6,800 clones, 84% seen once. This clone was recorded once. The antigen remains undetermined. The source is a human donor who had recovered from COVID-19. This chain uses TRBV11-3 with TRBJ2-7; no firm D call. The sequencing used peripheral blood, collected after recovery from COVID-19. The CDR3 here is CASSLGSYEQYF. CDR3 DNA: TGTGCCAGCAGCTTAGGGTCCTACGAGCAGTACTTC.